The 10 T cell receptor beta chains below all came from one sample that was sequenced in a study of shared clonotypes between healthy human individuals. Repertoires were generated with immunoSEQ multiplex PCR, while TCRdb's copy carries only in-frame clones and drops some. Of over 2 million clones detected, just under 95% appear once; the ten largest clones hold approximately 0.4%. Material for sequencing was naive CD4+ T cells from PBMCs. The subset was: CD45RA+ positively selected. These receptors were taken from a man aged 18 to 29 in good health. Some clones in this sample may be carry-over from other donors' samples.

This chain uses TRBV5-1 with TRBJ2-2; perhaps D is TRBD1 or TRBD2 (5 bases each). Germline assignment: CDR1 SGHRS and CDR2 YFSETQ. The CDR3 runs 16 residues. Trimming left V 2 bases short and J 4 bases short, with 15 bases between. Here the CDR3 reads CASSLFSGRGTGELFF. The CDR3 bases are TGCGCCAGCAGCTTATTCTCGGGGCGCGGCACCGGGGAGCTGTTTTTT. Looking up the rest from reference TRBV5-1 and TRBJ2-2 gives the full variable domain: KAGVTQTPRYLIKTRGQQVTLSCSPISGHRSVSWYQQTPGQGLQFLFEYFSETQRNKGNFPGRFSGRQFSNSRSEMNVSTLELGDSALYLCASSLFSGRGTGELFFGEGSRLTVL.

The CDR3 DNA reads TGTGCCAGCAGAGGGCAGGGTAGGGAGACCCAGTACTTC. It is translated as CASRGQGRETQYF. The chain has TRBV6-5 and TRBJ2-5, with D perhaps TRBD1 (5 bases). The CDR3 sequence is 13 residues long. Germline CDR1 MNHEY, CDR2 SVGAGI. Between the trimmed V and J ends, which lost 6 bases and 5 bases, there was a span of 13 bases.

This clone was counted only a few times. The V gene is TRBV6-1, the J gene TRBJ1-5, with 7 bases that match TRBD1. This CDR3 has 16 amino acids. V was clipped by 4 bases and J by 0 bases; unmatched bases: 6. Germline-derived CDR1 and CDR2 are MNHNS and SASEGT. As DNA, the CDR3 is TGTGCCAGCAGTGCAAGGACAGGCGGTAGCAATCAGCCCCAGCATTTT. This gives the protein CASSARTGGSNQPQHF.

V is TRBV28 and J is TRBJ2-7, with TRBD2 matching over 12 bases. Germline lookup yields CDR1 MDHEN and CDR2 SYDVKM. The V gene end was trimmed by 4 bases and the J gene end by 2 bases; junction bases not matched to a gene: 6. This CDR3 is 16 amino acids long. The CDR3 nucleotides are TGTGCCAGCAGTTCCGAGACTAGCGGGAGTCCCTACGAGCAGTACTTC. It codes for CASSSETSGSPYEQYF.

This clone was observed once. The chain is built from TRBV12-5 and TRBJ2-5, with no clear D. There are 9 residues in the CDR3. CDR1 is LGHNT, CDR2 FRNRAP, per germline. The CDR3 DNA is TGTGCCCCTGGGGAGACCCAGTACTTC. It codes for CAPGETQYF.

The CDR3 spells CASSLSGAGSAFF. The CDR3 DNA sequence: TGTGCCAGCAGTTTATCAGGGGCTGGGTCAGCTTTCTTT. The chain links TRBV27 to TRBJ1-1; a weak D match, TRBD1 (5 bases). Trimming took off 0 bases at V and 10 bases at J, with 12 bases between the two ends. Germline values: CDR1 MNHEY, CDR2 SMNVEV (reference sequence). This CDR3 comprises 13 residues.

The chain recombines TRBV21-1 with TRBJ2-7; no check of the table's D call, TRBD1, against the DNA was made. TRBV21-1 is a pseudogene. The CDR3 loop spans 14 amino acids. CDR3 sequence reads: CASSKGSRGHEQYF. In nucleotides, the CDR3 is TGTGCCAGCAGCAAAGGATCCAGGGGGCACGAGCAGTACTTC.

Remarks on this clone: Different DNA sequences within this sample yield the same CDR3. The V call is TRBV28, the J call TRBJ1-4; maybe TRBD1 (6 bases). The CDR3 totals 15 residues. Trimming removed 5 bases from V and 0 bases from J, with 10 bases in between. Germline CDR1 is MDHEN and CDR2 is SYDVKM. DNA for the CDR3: TGTGCCAGCAGTCCACCAGGGGCAACTAATGAAAAACTGTTTTTT. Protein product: CASSPPGATNEKLFF.

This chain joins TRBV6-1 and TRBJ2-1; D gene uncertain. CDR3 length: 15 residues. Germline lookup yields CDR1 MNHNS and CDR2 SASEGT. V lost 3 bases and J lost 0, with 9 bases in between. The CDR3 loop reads CASSEVRSSYNEQFF. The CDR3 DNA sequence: TGTGCCAGCAGTGAGGTCAGGAGCTCCTACAATGAGCAGTTCTTC.

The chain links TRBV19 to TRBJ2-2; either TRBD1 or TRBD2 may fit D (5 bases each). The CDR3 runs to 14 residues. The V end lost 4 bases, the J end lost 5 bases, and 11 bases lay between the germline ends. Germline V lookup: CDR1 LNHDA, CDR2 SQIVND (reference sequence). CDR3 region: CASSTGTATGELFF. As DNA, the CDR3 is TGTGCCAGTAGTACGGGGACGGCGACCGGGGAGCTGTTTTTT.